These 4 T cell receptor beta chains came from one sample sequenced in a study of T cells in Graves' hyperthyroidism and ophthalmopathy. Amplified TCR beta CDR3 regions came from RNA transcripts. The HTBI primer set drove a first-round RT-PCR of the TCR CDR3. TCRdb ran MiXCR on the multiplex PCR reads and lists one entry per CDR3 protein. The sample contains 300,000 to 350,000 distinct CDR3 sequences, about a sixth of which appear only once. Sequenced input: blood. All receptors come from a woman in her thirties or forties with Graves' ophthalmopathy.

This clonotype was observed at least ten times. In DNA form, the CDR3 reads TGCGCCAGCAGCCGGGACAGCTTGAACACTGAAGCTTTCTTT. Encoded protein: CASSRDSLNTEAFF. This chain connects TRBV5-1 to TRBJ1-1; 7 bases align to TRBD1. Losses at the gene ends were 4 bases for V and 0 bases for J; bases not matched to a gene: 3. This CDR3 has 14 amino acids. Per the germline V gene, CDR1 is SGHRS and CDR2 is YFSETQ. Drawing the rest from reference TRBV5-1 and TRBJ1-1, the complete variable domain is KAGVTQTPRYLIKTRGQQVTLSCSPISGHRSVSWYQQTPGQGLQFLFEYFSETQRNKGNFPGRFSGRQFSNSRSEMNVSTLELGDSALYLCASSRDSLNTEAFFGQGTRLTVV.

The CDR3 loop reads CAISEPQDTGELFF. The CDR3 DNA follows: TGTGCCATCAGTGAGCCCCAGGACACCGGGGAGCTGTTTTTT. This sequence joins TRBV10-3 and TRBJ2-2; D ambiguous. Germline V lookup: CDR1 ENHRY, CDR2 SYGVKD. The CDR3 sequence is 14 residues long. V was trimmed by 2 bases and J by 3 bases, leaving 7 bases between them.

This clonotype was observed at least ten times. The chain has TRBV10-1 and TRBJ2-7; D remains ambiguous. Germline values: CDR1 WNHNN, CDR2 SYGVQD (reference sequence). The CDR3 has 13 amino acids. Trimming left V 2 bases short and J 4 bases short, with 9 bases between. The CDR3 nucleotides read TGCGCCAGCAGTGAGAGCCTTAGTTACGAGCAGTACTTC. Translation: CASSESLSYEQYF.

This clonotype was seen at least ten times. The V gene is TRBV12-3 or TRBV12-4, the J gene TRBJ1-2; 7 nucleotides agree with TRBD1. J was trimmed by 1 base and V by 6 bases; bases with no gene match: 5. The CDR3 extends over 14 amino acids. CDR3 sequence (DNA): TGTGCCAGCAGGCCCGGGACAGATAACTATGGCTACACCTTC. Encoded protein: CASRPGTDNYGYTF.